These 26 T cell receptor beta chains came from one sample sequenced in a study of Graves' ophthalmopathy and Graves' hyperthyroidism. RNA transcripts provided the template for amplifying TCR beta CDR3 regions. HTBI primers primed a first-round RT-PCR, and a second-round multiplex PCR followed. MiXCR was run by TCRdb on the multiplex PCR reads, yielding one entry per CDR3 protein. Of 350,000 to 450,000 distinct CDR3 sequences in the sample, 18% are singletons; the top ten hold about 1.4%. The specimen was peripheral blood. The source of these receptors is a woman aged 18-29 years with Graves' ophthalmopathy.

This clonotype was picked up many times. This chain links TRBV6-1 with TRBJ2-4; TRBD1 is a possible D gene (5 bases). V was shortened by 2 bases and J by 6 bases, with 8 bases between the two germline ends. This CDR3 contains 13 residues. From germline, CDR1 is MNHNS and CDR2 SASEGT. The CDR3 nucleotides are TGTGCCAGCAGTGAAAGGGGAACAAACATTCAGTACTTC. Its protein product is CASSERGTNIQYF.

This clonotype was counted many times. The chain uses TRBV7-2 and TRBJ1-2, with a possible D match to TRBD1 (5 bases). This CDR3 contains 14 residues. Germline CDR1 is SGHTA and CDR2 is FQGNSA. V gave up 3 bases and J gave up 3 bases, with 11 bases separating them. The CDR3 sequence: CASSFRQFDYGYTF. The CDR3 coding sequence is TGTGCCAGCAGCTTCAGACAGTTTGACTATGGCTACACCTTC.

The rearrangement uses TRBV6-2 or TRBV6-3 and TRBJ2-7; no definite D call. V was pared by 2 bases and J by 2 bases, with 7 bases between. The germline CDR1 and CDR2 sequences are MNHEY and SVGEGT. The CDR3 sequence is 13 residues long. The CDR3, as DNA: TGTGCCAGCAGTTACGGGCACACCTACGAGCAGTACTTC. It codes for CASSYGHTYEQYF.

This clonotype was seen many times. The chain recombines TRBV7-2 with TRBJ2-7; D not certain. Trimming took 4 bases from V and 4 from J, leaving 8 bases between them. The germline V gene has CDR1 SGHTA and CDR2 FQGNSA. The CDR3 is 12 residues long. The CDR3 nucleotides are TGTGCCAGCAGCTCGGATCGGTACGAGCAGTACTTC. Translation: CASSSDRYEQYF.

This clonotype came up many times. The CDR3 DNA follows: TGTGCCAGCAGTGAAGGGCCAGGGCACGAGCAGTACTTC. Translating gives CASSEGPGHEQYF. The chain combines TRBV2 with TRBJ2-7, with D possibly TRBD1 on 5 matching bases. There are 13 residues in the CDR3. The V gene's germline CDR1 is SNHLY and CDR2 FYNNEI. V dropped 1 base and J dropped 5 bases, with 9 bases sitting between them.

The chain is built from TRBV29-1 and TRBJ1-1; 9 bases map to TRBD1. The CDR3 spans 12 residues. J was trimmed by 8 bases and V by 2 bases; bases with no gene match: 3. From germline, CDR1 is SQVTM and CDR2 ANQGSEA. The DNA for the CDR3 is TGCAGCGTTGAAACAGGGGGCCGGGAAGCTTTCTTT. This sequence encodes CSVETGGREAFF. Looking up the rest from reference TRBV29-1 and TRBJ1-1 gives the full variable domain: SAVISQKPSRDICQRGTSLTIQCQVDSQVTMMFWYRQQPGQSLTLIATANQGSEATYESGFVIDKFPISRPNLTFSTLTVSNMSPEDSSIYLCSVETGGREAFFGQGTRLTVV.

The table lists this clonotype with many counts. The chain joins TRBV7-2 to TRBJ1-1; D gene ambiguous. V lost 6 bases, J lost 0 bases, and 14 bases lay in between. This CDR3 is built from 15 residues. In germline, CDR1 is SGHTA, CDR2 FQGNSA. Written as DNA, the CDR3 is TGTGCCAGCAGAGCCTCTATGAAAGTGAACACTGAAGCTTTCTTT. Translation: CASRASMKVNTEAFF. The full variable domain, with the rest looked up from reference TRBV7-2 and TRBJ1-1, is GAGVSQSPSNKVTEKGKDVELRCDPISGHTALYWYRQSLGQGLEFLIYFQGNSAPDKSGLPSDRFSAERTGGSVSTLTIQRTQQEDSAVYLCASRASMKVNTEAFFGQGTRLTVV.

This clonotype was recorded many times. The rearrangement joins TRBV12-3 or TRBV12-4 to TRBJ2-5, with 8 nucleotides matching TRBD2. V lost 4 bases and J lost 13; bases outside the gene matches: 5. The CDR3 extends over 11 amino acids. The CDR3 is CASSWTSQPYF. CDR3 DNA sequence: TGTGCCAGCAGTTGGACTAGCCAGCCGTACTTC.

The chain carries TRBV6-1 and TRBJ1-2; D ambiguous. Trimming cost V 2 bases and J 2 bases, with 6 bases left between them. The CDR3 totals 13 residues. Germline-derived CDR1 and CDR2 are MNHNS and SASEGT. The CDR3 nucleotides are TGTGCCAGCAGTGAATTTGGGAACTATGGCTACACCTTC. As protein: CASSEFGNYGYTF.

This chain joins TRBV12-3 or TRBV12-4 and TRBJ1-2; 8 nucleotides match TRBD1. With V trimmed by 5 bases and J by 8 bases, 16 bases remained unmatched. The CDR3 is made up of 16 amino acids. CDR3 coding DNA: TGTGCCAGCAGTCTCAGGGGGCGCAGGGGATCGTGGGGCTACACCTTC. Protein: CASSLRGRRGSWGYTF.

The genes are TRBV6-1 and TRBJ1-1; a weak D match, TRBD1 (5 bases). Germline assignment: CDR1 MNHNS and CDR2 SASEGT. The CDR3 has 16 residues. Trimming pared 6 bases from V and 3 bases from J, leaving 20 bases between. Here the CDR3 reads CASRPNERRTHTEAFF. The DNA of the CDR3 is TGTGCCAGCAGACCCAACGAAAGACGGACACACACTGAAGCTTTCTTT.

There are many counts of this clonotype. The chain couples TRBV27 to TRBJ2-2; D not resolved. This CDR3 is 12 amino acids long. V gave up 6 bases and J gave up 4 bases, with 6 bases separating them. Germline assignment: CDR1 MNHEY and CDR2 SMNVEV (reference sequence). The CDR3 DNA follows: TGTGCCAGCAGGAGACTCACCGGGGAGCTGTTTTTT. Translating gives CASRRLTGELFF.

At least ten counts were recorded for this clonotype. CDR3: CASSPQAPTVYGYTF. CDR3 sequence (DNA): TGTGCCAGCAGTCCACAGGCCCCCACAGTCTATGGCTACACCTTC. The V and J genes are TRBV2 and TRBJ1-2; TRBD1 might be the D (5 bases). The CDR3 is made up of 15 amino acids. V dropped 5 bases and J dropped 4 bases, with 17 bases sitting between them. Germline V gene data show CDR1 as SNHLY and CDR2 as FYNNEI.

V is TRBV6-2 or TRBV6-3 and J is TRBJ1-3; 7 nucleotides line up with TRBD1. The CDR3 is 15 amino acids. V dropped 2 bases and J dropped 8; count of bases not matched to a gene: 9. CDR1 is MNHEY, CDR2 SVGEGT, per germline. CDR3 nucleotides: TGTGCCAGCAGTTACGCGGACAGGCGAACGGACACCATATATTTT. This codes for CASSYADRRTDTIYF.

The chain uses TRBV6-1 and TRBJ1-1; TRBD1 might be the D (5 bases). This CDR3 has 16 amino acids. V was pared by 5 bases and J by 4 bases, with 20 bases between. CDR1 and CDR2 (germline): MNHNS, SASEGT. Written as DNA, the CDR3 is TGTGCCAGCAGTCAAGACCGAGGGCAGGGTACCACTGAAGCTTTCTTT. Translated, it gives CASSQDRGQGTTEAFF.

This clonotype was seen ten or more times. The chain recombines TRBV30 with TRBJ1-1, with TRBD1 as a possible D gene (5 bases). Germline CDR1 and CDR2: GTSNPN and SVGIG (reference sequence). V was cut by 0 bases and J by 11 bases, with 10 bases left in between. This CDR3 is 11 amino acids long. The CDR3 region has the DNA TGTGCCTGGAGTGTCGGGGGAGGGGCTTTCTTT. Translating it yields CAWSVGGGAFF.

This clonotype was recorded at least ten times. The V and J genes are TRBV6-5 and TRBJ2-7; D is perhaps TRBD1 or TRBD2 (5 bases each). Looked up from germline, CDR1 is MNHEY and CDR2 is SVGAGI. The length of the CDR3 is 15 residues. V dropped 0 bases and J dropped 0 bases, with 9 bases sitting between them. CDR3 DNA sequence: TGTGCCAGCAGTTACTCGAGAGGGACCTCCTACGAGCAGTACTTC. Its translation is CASSYSRGTSYEQYF.

The table lists this clonotype with many counts. The chain links TRBV6-2 or TRBV6-3 to TRBJ2-6; TRBD2 is a possible D gene (5 bases). CDR1 is MNHEY, CDR2 SVGEGT, per germline. There are 13 residues in the CDR3. Trimming stripped 6 bases from V and 4 bases from J, with 7 bases between. For the CDR3, the DNA is TGTGCCAGCAGACCGGGAGGGGCCAACGTCCTGACTTTC. It codes for CASRPGGANVLTF.

This clonotype was observed many times. This sequence joins TRBV6-5 and TRBJ2-7; D is possibly TRBD2 (5 bases). Looked up from germline, CDR1 is MNHEY and CDR2 is SVGAGI. Trimming took 0 bases from V and 6 from J, leaving 12 bases between them. CDR3 size: 14 residues. CDR3 sequence: CASSYSSPEGEQYF. DNA of the CDR3: TGTGCCAGCAGTTACTCGAGCCCTGAGGGCGAGCAGTACTTC.

This clonotype was observed many times. The chain is built from TRBV11-2 and TRBJ2-7, with D hard to call. V lost 0 bases to trimming and J lost 2 bases, with 14 bases between them. This CDR3 is 16 amino acids long. Germline CDR1 is SGHAT and CDR2 is FQNNGV. CDR3 DNA: TGTGCCAGCAGCTTAGAGGGTGGGCGCGTGCCCTACGAGCAGTACTTC. It is translated as CASSLEGGRVPYEQYF.

The chain joins TRBV11-2 to TRBJ2-5; D gene ambiguous. There are 13 residues in the CDR3. CDR1 is SGHAT, CDR2 FQNNGV, per germline. The germline V and J ends were trimmed by 5 bases and 5 bases, with 12 bases remaining between them. CDR3 in DNA: TGTGCCAGCAGCCTCCTCCGGGCTGAGACCCAGTACTTC. It codes for CASSLLRAETQYF.

In this sample, this clonotype turned up many times. CDR3 amino acids: CAQGWANTEAFF. In DNA, the CDR3 is TGTGCCCAGGGGTGGGCGAACACTGAAGCTTTCTTT. The V gene is TRBV30, the J gene TRBJ1-1, with a possible D match to TRBD1 (6 bases). CDR1 is GTSNPN and CDR2 is SVGIG in the germline V gene (reference sequence). This CDR3 has 12 residues. The V gene lost 8 bases and the J gene lost 1 base, with 11 bases spanning the gap.

This clonotype has ten or more counts. V is TRBV12-3 or TRBV12-4 and J is TRBJ1-5, with D unresolved. This CDR3 spans 13 amino acids. V was trimmed by 2 bases and J by 1 base, leaving 3 bases between them. The chain's CDR3 is CASSLTSNQPQHF. DNA for the CDR3: TGTGCCAGCAGTTTAACCAGCAATCAGCCCCAGCATTTT.

This clonotype was picked up many times. The CDR3 nucleotides read TGTGCCAGCAGCCCTACCTCGAGGGGCTACACCTTC. This encodes CASSPTSRGYTF. The chain couples TRBV11-2 to TRBJ1-2, with D unresolved. The V and J ends lost 5 bases and 8 bases respectively, with 12 bases between them. The CDR3 has 12 residues. Germline V gene sequence: CDR1 SGHAT, CDR2 FQNNGV.

This clonotype has at least ten counts. The V call is TRBV19, the J call TRBJ2-5; tentatively, D is TRBD1 (5 bases). Germline lookup yields CDR1 LNHDA and CDR2 SQIVND (reference sequence). Trimming cost V 4 bases and J 1 base, with 10 bases left between them. CDR3 length: 14 residues. The CDR3: CASSTDRAQETQYF. The CDR3 bases are TGTGCCAGTAGTACCGACAGAGCCCAAGAGACCCAGTACTTC.

This clonotype was observed many times. The chain carries TRBV7-2 and TRBJ2-7; no reliable D call. The CDR3 covers 15 residues. Trimming removed 5 bases from V and 4 bases from J, with 18 bases in between. Germline V CDR1 and CDR2: SGHTA, FQGNSA. Written as DNA, the CDR3 is TGTGCCAGCAGCCCTCCCCCAGGATATTCGTACGAGCAGTACTTC. As protein: CASSPPPGYSYEQYF.